A single sample is the source of the 4 T cell receptor beta chains below, sequenced in a study of cytomegalovirus exposure and HLA in healthy donors (dated by TCRdb to 2015 to 2018). Library creation used the immunoSEQ multiplex PCR assay. The multiplex PCR relied on a mix of 60 forward primers for TCR Vbeta segments and 13 reverse primers for TCR Jbeta segments. This is the immuneACCESS table as TCRdb keeps it, with only in-frame sequences that have V and J called. A part of the clones is gone; compared with another copy, unresolved V genes explain less than half, and the rest is unexplained. The sample yields roughly 38,000 clones; approximately 91% were counted once. The top ten clonotypes cover about 2.5% of the sample. Sequencing used PBMCs. The receptors originated from a woman between 18 and 29 years old in good health and CMV-seronegative.

CDR3 region: CAILRDRPYEQYF. As DNA, the CDR3 is TGTGCCATCCTCCGGGACAGACCCTACGAGCAGTACTTC. This rearrangement joins TRBV2 to TRBJ2-7, with 7 bases fitting TRBD1. This CDR3 contains 13 residues. Losses at the gene ends were 10 bases for V and 2 bases for J; bases not matched to a gene: 8. Germline V gene lookup returns CDR1 SNHLY and CDR2 FYNNEI.

V is TRBV11-2 and J is TRBJ2-2; 9 nucleotides agree with TRBD1. Germline V gene data show CDR1 as SGHAT and CDR2 as FQNNGV. This CDR3 has 15 residues. J gave up 1 base and V 7 bases, and 4 bases lay outside the gene matches. CDR3 amino acids: CASTGTGKNTGELFF. CDR3 nucleotides: TGTGCCAGCACCGGGACAGGGAAGAACACCGGGGAGCTGTTTTTT.

The chain carries TRBV7-9 and TRBJ2-1; no clear D. Germline-derived CDR1 and CDR2 are SEHNR and FQNEAQ (reference sequence). V was clipped by 1 base and J by 10 bases, with 17 bases between them. There are 15 residues in the CDR3. The CDR3 bases are TGTGCCAGCAGCTTAGGTTTTCACTCCAATCGAGAGCAGTTCTTC. Protein: CASSLGFHSNREQFF.

The CDR3 loop is CASSEPSYNEQFF. The CDR3 DNA reads TGTGCCAGCAGTGAACCCAGTTACAATGAGCAGTTCTTC. This chain uses TRBV6-1 with TRBJ2-1, with D uncertain. Trimming cost V 2 bases and J 4 bases, with 6 bases left between them. CDR1 is MNHNS, CDR2 SASEGT, per germline. The CDR3 contains 13 residues.